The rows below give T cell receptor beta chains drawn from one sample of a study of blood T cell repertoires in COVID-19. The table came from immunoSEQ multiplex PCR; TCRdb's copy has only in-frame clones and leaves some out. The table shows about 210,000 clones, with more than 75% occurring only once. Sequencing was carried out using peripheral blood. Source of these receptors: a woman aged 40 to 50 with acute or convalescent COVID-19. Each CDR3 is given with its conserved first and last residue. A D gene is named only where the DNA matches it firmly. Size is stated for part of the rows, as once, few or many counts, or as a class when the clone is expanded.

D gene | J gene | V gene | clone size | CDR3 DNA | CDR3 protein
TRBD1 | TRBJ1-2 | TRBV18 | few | TGTGCCAGCTCACCAGGACAGGGAGACCATGGCTACACCTTC | CASSPGQGDHGYTF
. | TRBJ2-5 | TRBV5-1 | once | TGCGCCAGCAGCTTGGCCGTTGGGGGCGAAGGAGAGACCCAGTACTTC | CASSLAVGGEGETQYF
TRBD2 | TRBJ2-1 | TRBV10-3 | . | TGTGCCATCAGTTACTCCGGGACTAGTTTAGTCAATGAGCAGTTCTTC | CAISYSGTSLVNEQFF
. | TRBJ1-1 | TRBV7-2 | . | TGTGCCAGCAGCTTAGTGGGGGGGGACACTGAAGCTTTCTTT | CASSLVGGDTEAFF
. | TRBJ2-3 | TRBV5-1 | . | TGCGCCAGCAGCCCGGGCCCGGGACAACGCACAGATACGCAGTATTTT | CASSPGPGQRTDTQYF
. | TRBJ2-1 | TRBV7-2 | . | TGTGCCAGCAGCTTAGGGGGGGGGCACCCCTCCTACAATGAGCAGTTCTTC | CASSLGGGHPSYNEQFF
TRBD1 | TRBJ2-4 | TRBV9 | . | TGTGCCAGCAGCTTTCCGGGACAGGGGCGACTGCTAGCCAAAAACATTCAGTACTTC | CASSFPGQGRLLAKNIQYF
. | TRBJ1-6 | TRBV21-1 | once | TGTGCCAGCAGCATTTCCAGGGTGGTAAATTCACCCCTCCACTTT | CASSISRVVNSPLHF
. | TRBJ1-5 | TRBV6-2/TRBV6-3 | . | TGTGCCAGCAGTTACTCGGCGGATCAGCCCCAGCATTTT | CASSYSADQPQHF
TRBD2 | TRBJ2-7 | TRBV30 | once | TGTGCCTGGAGTGTTCTAGCGGGGGCACCCTACGAGCAGTACTTC | CAWSVLAGAPYEQYF
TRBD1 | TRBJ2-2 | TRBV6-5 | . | TGTGCCAGCACCGGGACAGGGAAGGACACCGGGGAGCTGTTTTTT | CASTGTGKDTGELFF
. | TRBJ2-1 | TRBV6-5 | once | TGTGCCAGCAGTTACTCGTACGGGTACAATGAGCAGTTCTTC | CASSYSYGYNEQFF
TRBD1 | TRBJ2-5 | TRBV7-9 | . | TGTGCCAGCAGCCGACCAACCGGGACAGGGGTTAGGGAGACCCAGTACTTC | CASSRPTGTGVRETQYF
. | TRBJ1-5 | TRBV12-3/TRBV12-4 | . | TGTGCCAGCACCCGGGGGAATCAGCCCCAGCATTTT | CASTRGNQPQHF
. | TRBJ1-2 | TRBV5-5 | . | TGTGCCAGCAGCTTGAACCAGGACTGGAACTATGGCTACACCTTC | CASSLNQDWNYGYTF
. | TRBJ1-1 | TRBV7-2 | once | TGTGCCAGCAGCACAACAGGTAACACTGAAGCTTTCTTT | CASSTTGNTEAFF
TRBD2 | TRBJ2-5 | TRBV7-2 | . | TGTGCCAGCAGCATAAGACTAGCGGGAGGGCCTTGGGAGACCCAGTACTTC | CASSIRLAGGPWETQYF
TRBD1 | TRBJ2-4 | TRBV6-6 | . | TGTGCCAGCAGTAAATGGCAGGGGGCGGGTAAAAACATTCAGTACTTC | CASSKWQGAGKNIQYF
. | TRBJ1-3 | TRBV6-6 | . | TGTGCCAGCAGTTACCAGGGTTCATCTGGAAACACCATATATTTT | CASSYQGSSGNTIYF
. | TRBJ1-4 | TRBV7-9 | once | TGTGCCAGCAGCTTAGGTGTCAGCGAGAATGAAAAACTGTTTTTT | CASSLGVSENEKLFF
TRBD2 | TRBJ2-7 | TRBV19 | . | TGTGCCAGTAGTAAGGCGGGAGGGAGGTACGAGCAGTACTTC | CASSKAGGRYEQYF
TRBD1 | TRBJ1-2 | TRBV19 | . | TGTGCCAGTAGTTTAACGATCCGGGACAGGGAACGAGGCTACACCTTC | CASSLTIRDRERGYTF
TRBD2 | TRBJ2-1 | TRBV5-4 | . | TGTGCCAGCAACAAGGAATCGGCTAGCGGGAGGGCGCAGTTCTTC | CASNKESASGRAQFF
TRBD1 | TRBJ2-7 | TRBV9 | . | TGTGCCAGCAGCGCCTCGACAGGGGGTCTAAACGAGCAGTACTTC | CASSASTGGLNEQYF
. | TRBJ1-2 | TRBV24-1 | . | TGTGCCACCAGTGATTTGCCCAGAGAGGGCGCCTTCTATGGCTACACCTTC | CATSDLPREGAFYGYTF
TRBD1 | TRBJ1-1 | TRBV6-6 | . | TGTGCCAGCAGTGGGACAGGGAACCTTGAAGCTTTCTTT | CASSGTGNLEAFF
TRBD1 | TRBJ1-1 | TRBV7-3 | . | TGTGCCAGCAGCGATTACCATCTAGTCCCCGGGACAGGGGTTATATCTGAAGCTTTCTTT | CASSDYHLVPGTGVISEAFF
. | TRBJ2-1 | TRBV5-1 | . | TGCGCCAGCGGCACAGTGGCTGAGCAGTTCTTC | CASGTVAEQFF
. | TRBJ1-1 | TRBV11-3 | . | TGTGCCAGCACCGCCAATGAGAGAGTGAGCACTGAAGCTTTCTTT | CASTANERVSTEAFF
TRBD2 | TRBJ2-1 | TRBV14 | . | TGTGCCAGCAGCCTCTGGACTAGCGCACCTTACAATGAGCAGTTCTTC | CASSLWTSAPYNEQFF
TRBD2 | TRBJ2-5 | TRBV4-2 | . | TGTGCCAGCAGCCGATCCGGGAAGCGGGAGGGGGAAGAGACCCAGTACTTC | CASSRSGKREGEETQYF
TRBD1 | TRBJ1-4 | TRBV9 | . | TGTGCCAGCAGCGCCACAGGGGGCCAAGAAAAACTGTTTTTT | CASSATGGQEKLFF
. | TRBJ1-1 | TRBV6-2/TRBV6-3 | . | TGTGCCAGCAGCCCCAACAGAAACACTGAAGCTTTCTTT | CASSPNRNTEAFF
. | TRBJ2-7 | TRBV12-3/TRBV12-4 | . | TGTGCCAGCAGCCAGGGTTACGAGCAGTACTTC | CASSQGYEQYF
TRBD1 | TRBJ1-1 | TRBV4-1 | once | TGCGCCAGCAGAAACCCTGGGACAGGGGATACTGAAGCTTTCTTT | CASRNPGTGDTEAFF
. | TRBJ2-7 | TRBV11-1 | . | TGTGCCAGCAGCCTGAGCGGGTACGAGCAGTACTTC | CASSLSGYEQYF
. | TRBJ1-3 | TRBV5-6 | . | TGTGCCAGCAGCTTGGCACAGACCATATATTTT | CASSLAQTIYF
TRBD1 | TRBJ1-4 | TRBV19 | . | TGTGCCAGTGCTACTGACAGGGCCGCAACTAATGAAAAACTGTTTTTT | CASATDRAATNEKLFF
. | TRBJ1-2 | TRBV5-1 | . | TGCGCCAGCAGCACGGGGTCCGGGGAAGGCTACACCTTC | CASSTGSGEGYTF
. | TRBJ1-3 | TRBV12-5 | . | TGTGCTAGTGGTTTGGCAGGGTATTATTCGGGAAACACCATATATTTT | CASGLAGYYSGNTIYF
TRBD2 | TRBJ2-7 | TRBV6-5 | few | TGTGCCAGCAGCCTCGGACTAGCGGGGGCCTACGAGCAGTACTTC | CASSLGLAGAYEQYF
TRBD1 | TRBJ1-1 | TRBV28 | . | TGTGCCAGCAGTATACCGGACAGGGTGAACACTGAAGCTTTCTTT | CASSIPDRVNTEAFF
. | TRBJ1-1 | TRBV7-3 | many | TGTGCCAGCAGCGAACAGGGTAACACTGAAGCTTTCTTT | CASSEQGNTEAFF
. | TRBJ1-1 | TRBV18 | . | TGTGCCAGCTCACCCGATAGGGGGATTGAGAACACTGAAGCTTTCTTT | CASSPDRGIENTEAFF
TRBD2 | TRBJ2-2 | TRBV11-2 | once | TGTGCCAGCAGCCGCGAACTTAGCGGGGACACCGGGGAGCTGTTTTTT | CASSRELSGDTGELFF
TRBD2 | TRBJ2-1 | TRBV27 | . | TGTGCCAGCAGTCCGGGACTAGCTAACTACAATGAGCAGTTCTTC | CASSPGLANYNEQFF
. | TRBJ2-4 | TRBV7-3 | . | TGTGCCAGCAGCCCAGGGACGCAGGGGAGGGTGGTAGCCAAAAACATTCAGTACTTC | CASSPGTQGRVVAKNIQYF
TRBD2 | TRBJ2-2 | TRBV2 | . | TGTGCCAGCGGGGCGGGAGGCCTCTTTACCGGGGAGCTGTTTTTT | CASGAGGLFTGELFF
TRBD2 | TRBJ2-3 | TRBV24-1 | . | TGTGCCACCAGTGATCCCGGACTAGCGGTAGATACGCAGTATTTT | CATSDPGLAVDTQYF
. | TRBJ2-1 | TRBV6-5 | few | TGTGCCAGCAGTTACGCAGGGGTAGGCAATGAGCAGTTCTTC | CASSYAGVGNEQFF
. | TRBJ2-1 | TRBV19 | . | TGTGCCAGTAGAGGGGGGGGACTAAAAGGGTACAATGAGCAGTTCTTC | CASRGGGLKGYNEQFF
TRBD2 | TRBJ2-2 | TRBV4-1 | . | TGCGCCAGCAGCCAGTTAACTAGCGGGAGGCCCGGGGGCACCGGGGAGCTGTTTTTT | CASSQLTSGRPGGTGELFF
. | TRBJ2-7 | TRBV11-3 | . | TGTGCCAGCAGCTTAGGCGGGCACAGGGAAAACGAGCAGTACTTC | CASSLGGHRENEQYF
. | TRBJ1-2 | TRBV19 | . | TGTGCCAGTAGTCAATTTCCGGGACATCTAGCTAACTATGGCTACACCTTC | CASSQFPGHLANYGYTF
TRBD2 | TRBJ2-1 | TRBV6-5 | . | TGTGCCAGCATGGGGGGGGTTGAGCAGTTCTTC | CASMGGVEQFF